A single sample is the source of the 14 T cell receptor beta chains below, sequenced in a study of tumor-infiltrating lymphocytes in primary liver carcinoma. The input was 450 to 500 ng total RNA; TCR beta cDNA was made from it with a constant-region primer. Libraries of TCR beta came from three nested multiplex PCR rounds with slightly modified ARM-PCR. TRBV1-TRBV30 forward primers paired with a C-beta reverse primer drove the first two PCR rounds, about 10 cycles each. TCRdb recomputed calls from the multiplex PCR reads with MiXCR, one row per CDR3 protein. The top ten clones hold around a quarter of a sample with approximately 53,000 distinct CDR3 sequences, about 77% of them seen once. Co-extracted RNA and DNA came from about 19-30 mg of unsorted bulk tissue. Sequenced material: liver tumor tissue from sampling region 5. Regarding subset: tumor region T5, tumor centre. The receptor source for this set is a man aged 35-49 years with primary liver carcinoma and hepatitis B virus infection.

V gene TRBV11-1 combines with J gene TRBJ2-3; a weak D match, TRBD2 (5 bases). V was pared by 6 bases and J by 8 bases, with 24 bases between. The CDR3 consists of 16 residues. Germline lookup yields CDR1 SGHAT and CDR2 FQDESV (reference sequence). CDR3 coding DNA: TGTGCCAGCAGTCCCTCCCCTAGCAGGAAGGTGTCTACGCAGTATTTT. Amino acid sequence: CASSPSPSRKVSTQYF.

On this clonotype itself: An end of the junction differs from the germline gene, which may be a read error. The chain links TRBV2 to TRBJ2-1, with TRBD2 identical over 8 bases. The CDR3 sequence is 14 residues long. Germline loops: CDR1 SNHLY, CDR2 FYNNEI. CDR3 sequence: CASSALAGYNEQLF. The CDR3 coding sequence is TGTGCCAGCAGTGCTCTAGCGGGCTACAATGAGCAGCTCTTC.

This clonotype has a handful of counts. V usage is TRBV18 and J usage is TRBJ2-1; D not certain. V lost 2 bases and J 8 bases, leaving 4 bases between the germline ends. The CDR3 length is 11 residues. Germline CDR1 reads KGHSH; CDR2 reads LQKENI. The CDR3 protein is CASSPYDEQFF. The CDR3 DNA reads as TGTGCCAGCTCACCATACGATGAGCAGTTCTTC. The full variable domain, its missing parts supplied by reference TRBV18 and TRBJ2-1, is NAGVMQNPRHLVRRRGQEARLRCSPMKGHSHVYWYRQLPEEGLKFMVYLQKENIIDESGMPKERFSAEFPKEGPSILRIQQVVRGDSAAYFCASSPYDEQFFGPGTRLTVL.

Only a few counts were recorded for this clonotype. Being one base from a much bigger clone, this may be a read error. For the CDR3, the DNA is TGTGCCAGCAGCCTATTAACGGATAACACAGATACGCAGTATTTT. Its protein is CASSLLTDNTDTQYF. This rearrangement joins TRBV5-6 to TRBJ2-3; D remains unclear. The CDR3 extends over 15 amino acids. Trimming took 4 bases from V and 2 from J, leaving 14 bases between them. Germline lookup yields CDR1 SGHDT and CDR2 YYEEEE. Full variable domain (rest looked up from reference TRBV5-6 and TRBJ2-3): DAGVTQSPTHLIKTRGQQVTLRCSPKSGHDTVSWYQQALGQGPQFIFQYYEEEERQRGNFPDRFSGHQFPNYSSELNVNALLLGDSALYLCASSLLTDNTDTQYFGPGTRLTVL.

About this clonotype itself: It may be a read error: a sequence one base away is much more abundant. CDR3 bases: TGTGCCAACAGCCAGGGACAGAGCGAGCAGTGCTTC. As protein: CANSQGQSEQCF. The genes are TRBV7-9 and TRBJ2-7, with TRBD1 matching 7 bases. The CDR3 runs 12 residues. CDR1 is SEHNR, CDR2 FQNEAQ, per germline (reference sequence).

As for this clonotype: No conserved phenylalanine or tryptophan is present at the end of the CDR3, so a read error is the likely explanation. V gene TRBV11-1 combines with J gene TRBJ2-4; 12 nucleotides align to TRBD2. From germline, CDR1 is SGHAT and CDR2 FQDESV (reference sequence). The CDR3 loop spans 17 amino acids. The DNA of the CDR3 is TGTGTCAGCAGCTTTCCCCGGACTAGCGGGACCAAAAACTTTCAGTACCTC. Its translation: CVSSFPRTSGTKNFQYL.

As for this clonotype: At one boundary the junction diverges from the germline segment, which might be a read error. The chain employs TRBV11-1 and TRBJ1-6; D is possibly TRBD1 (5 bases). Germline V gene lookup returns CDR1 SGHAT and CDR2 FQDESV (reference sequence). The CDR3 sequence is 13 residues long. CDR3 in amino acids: CASSRTLVLLPHF. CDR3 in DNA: TGTGCTAGCAGCCGGACACTGGTTTTACTCCCCCACTTT.

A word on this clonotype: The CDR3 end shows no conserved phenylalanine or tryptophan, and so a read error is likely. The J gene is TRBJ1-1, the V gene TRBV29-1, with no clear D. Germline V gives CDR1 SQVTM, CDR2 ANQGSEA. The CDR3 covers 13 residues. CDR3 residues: CSAQSQKSSEAFS. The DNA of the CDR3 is TGTAGCGCTCAGAGCCAGAAGAGCTCCGAAGCTTTCTCT.

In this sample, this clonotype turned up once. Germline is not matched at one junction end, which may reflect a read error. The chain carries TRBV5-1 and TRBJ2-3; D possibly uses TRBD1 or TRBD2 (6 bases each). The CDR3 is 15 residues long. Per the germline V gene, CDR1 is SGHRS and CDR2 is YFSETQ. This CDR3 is CASSLEGGLTDTQYF. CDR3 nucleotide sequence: TGCGCAAGCAGCTTGGAGGGGGGCCTCACAGATACGCAGTACTTT.

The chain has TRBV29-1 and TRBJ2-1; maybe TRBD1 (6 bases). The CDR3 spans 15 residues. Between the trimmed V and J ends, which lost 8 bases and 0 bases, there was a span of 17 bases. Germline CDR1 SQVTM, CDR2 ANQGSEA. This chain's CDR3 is CSSTGTQGSYNEQFF. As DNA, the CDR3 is TGCAGCTCCACTGGGACACAGGGCTCCTACAATGAGCAGTTCTTC.

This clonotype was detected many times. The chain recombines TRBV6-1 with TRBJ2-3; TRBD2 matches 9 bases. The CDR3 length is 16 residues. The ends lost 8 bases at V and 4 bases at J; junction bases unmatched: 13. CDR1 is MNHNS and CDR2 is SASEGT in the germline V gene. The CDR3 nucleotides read TGTGCCAGCGCTAGGAGCGGGAGGTTCCCCTCAGATACGCAGTATTTT. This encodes CASARSGRFPSDTQYF.

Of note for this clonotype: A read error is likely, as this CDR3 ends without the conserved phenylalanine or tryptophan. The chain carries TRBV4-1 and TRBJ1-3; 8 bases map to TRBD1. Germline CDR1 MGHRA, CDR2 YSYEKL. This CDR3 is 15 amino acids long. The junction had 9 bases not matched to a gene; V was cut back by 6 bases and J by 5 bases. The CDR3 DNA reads TGCGCCAGCAGTCCTACAGGGGGTACTCGAAACACCATATATTCT. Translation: CASSPTGGTRNTIYS.

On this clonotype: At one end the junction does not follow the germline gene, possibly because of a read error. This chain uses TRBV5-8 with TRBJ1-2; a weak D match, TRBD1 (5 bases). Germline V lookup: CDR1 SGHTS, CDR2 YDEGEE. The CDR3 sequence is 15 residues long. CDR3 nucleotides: TGTGGCAGCAGGCCTGGACAAAACGGCGTCTATGGCTACACCTTC. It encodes CGSRPGQNGVYGYTF. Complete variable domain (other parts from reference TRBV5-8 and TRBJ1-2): EAGVTQSPTHLIKTRGQQATLRCSPISGHTSVYWYQQALGLGLQFLLWYDEGEERNRGNFPPRFSGRQFPNYSSELNVNALELEDSALYLCGSRPGQNGVYGYTFGSGTRLTVV.

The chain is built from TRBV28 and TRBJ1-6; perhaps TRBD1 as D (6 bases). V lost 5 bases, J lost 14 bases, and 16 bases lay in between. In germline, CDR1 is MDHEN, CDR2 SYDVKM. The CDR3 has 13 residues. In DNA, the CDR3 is TGTGCCAGCAGTAACAGGGTGGACTCATCCCTCCACTTT. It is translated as CASSNRVDSSLHF.